This T cell receptor beta chain is from a study of shared clonotypes between healthy human individuals. Profiling relied on immunoSEQ multiplex PCR, and the TCRdb table lists in-frame clones only, not all of them. The sample yields roughly 2.2 million clones, just over 90% seen once. Germline loops: CDR1 GTSNPN, CDR2 SVGIG (reference sequence). The junction had 5 bases not matched to a gene; V was cut back by 0 bases and J by 1 base. CDR3 length equals 17 residues. The TCR comes from a man younger than 35 in good health. Some clones in this sample may be carry-over from other donors' samples. The rearrangement joins TRBV30 to TRBJ2-5, with 13 bases lining up with TRBD2. Source material: naive CD4+ T cells from PBMCs. Subset in this sample: CD45RA+ positively selected. CDR3 protein: CAWSVLWTSGGQETQYF. The DNA of the CDR3 is TGTGCCTGGAGTGTATTGTGGACTAGCGGGGGCCAAGAGACCCAGTACTTC.